These T cell receptor beta chains were read from a single sample in a study of T cell repertoires in cytomegalovirus infection. TCRdb used MiXCR to reprocess the reads, holding one entry per CDR3 protein. The sample includes roughly 990,000 distinct CDR3 sequences, roughly 30% of them seen just once. No antigens are known for them. The input for sequencing was cultured CD8+ T cells from PBMCs, taken from culture after CMV antigen stimulation. These receptors were collected from a human donor in good health (CMV status not recorded). Some clones in this sample may be carry-over from other donors' samples. The CDR3 runs from the conserved cysteine through the conserved F or W. Each record gives: J gene, D gene, clone size, V gene, CDR3 protein, CDR3 DNA. The D gene is left open where the match is weak. Size is omitted from some rows. Given values are once, few, many or a class for expanded clones.

j_call: TRBJ2-1; d_call: TRBD1; clone_size: NA; v_call: TRBV3-1; cdr3_aa: CASSQLTGANYNEQFF; cdr3_nt: TGTGCCAGCAGCCAATTGACAGGGGCTAACTACAATGAGCAGTTCTTC
j_call: TRBJ2-1; d_call: TRBD2; clone_size: few; v_call: TRBV12-3/TRBV12-4; cdr3_aa: CASSFDAGGHYNEQFF; cdr3_nt: TGTGCCAGCAGTTTTGATGCGGGGGGCCACTACAATGAGCAGTTCTTC
j_call: TRBJ1-2; d_call: NA; clone_size: NA; v_call: TRBV7-9; cdr3_aa: CASSLSLDMGANYGYTF; cdr3_nt: TGTGCCAGCAGCCTATCCCTAGACATGGGGGCGAACTATGGCTACACCTTC
j_call: TRBJ1-5; d_call: NA; clone_size: NA; v_call: TRBV19; cdr3_aa: CASTEGTAIQPQHF; cdr3_nt: TGTGCCAGTACGGAGGGTACGGCCATTCAGCCCCAGCATTTT
j_call: TRBJ1-1; d_call: NA; clone_size: few; v_call: TRBV7-6; cdr3_aa: CASSLASTEAFF; cdr3_nt: TGTGCCAGCAGCTTAGCTAGCACTGAAGCTTTCTTT
j_call: TRBJ2-6; d_call: NA; clone_size: many; v_call: TRBV7-8; cdr3_aa: CASSLGGTGANVLTF; cdr3_nt: TGTGCCAGCAGCTTAGGGGGAACTGGGGCCAACGTCCTGACTTTC
j_call: TRBJ2-1; d_call: NA; clone_size: once; v_call: TRBV27; cdr3_aa: CASSYDGTGSYNEQFF; cdr3_nt: TGTGCCAGCAGTTACGACGGGACTGGCTCCTACAATGAGCAGTTCTTC
j_call: TRBJ2-1; d_call: NA; clone_size: NA; v_call: TRBV10-1; cdr3_aa: CASSEVAASNEQFF; cdr3_nt: TGCGCCAGCAGTGAGGTAGCTGCGTCCAATGAGCAGTTCTTC
j_call: TRBJ2-3; d_call: TRBD2; clone_size: once; v_call: TRBV5-5; cdr3_aa: CASSMAGGADTQYF; cdr3_nt: TGTGCCAGCAGTATGGCGGGGGGGGCAGATACGCAGTATTTT
j_call: TRBJ1-6; d_call: NA; clone_size: NA; v_call: TRBV7-2; cdr3_aa: CASSLAPGVGLGSPLHF; cdr3_nt: TGTGCCAGCAGCTTAGCCCCCGGTGTAGGTTTAGGTTCACCCCTCCACTTT
j_call: TRBJ1-1; d_call: NA; clone_size: once; v_call: TRBV13; cdr3_aa: CASSPGTGMAFF; cdr3_nt: TGTGCCAGCAGCCCAGGGACCGGCATGGCTTTCTTT
j_call: TRBJ1-2; d_call: NA; clone_size: many; v_call: TRBV7-2; cdr3_aa: CASSSFYGYTF; cdr3_nt: TGTGCCAGCAGTTCCTTCTATGGCTACACCTTC
j_call: TRBJ1-2; d_call: NA; clone_size: NA; v_call: TRBV19; cdr3_aa: CASGAARGLPLYGYTF; cdr3_nt: TGTGCCAGTGGGGCAGCCAGGGGCTTACCGCTCTATGGCTACACCTTC
j_call: TRBJ2-1; d_call: NA; clone_size: many; v_call: TRBV7-8; cdr3_aa: CASSLEDEQFF; cdr3_nt: TGTGCCAGCAGCTTAGAGGATGAGCAGTTCTTC
j_call: TRBJ2-2; d_call: NA; clone_size: few; v_call: TRBV6-2/TRBV6-3; cdr3_aa: CASTPNHGGELFF; cdr3_nt: TGTGCCAGCACTCCGAATCACGGCGGGGAGCTGTTTTTT
j_call: TRBJ1-5; d_call: NA; clone_size: many; v_call: TRBV27; cdr3_aa: CASSPGGEGQPQHF; cdr3_nt: TGTGCCAGCAGCCCCGGAGGGGAGGGTCAGCCCCAGCATTTT
j_call: TRBJ1-5; d_call: NA; clone_size: many; v_call: TRBV7-2; cdr3_aa: CASSLGGRGDSNQPQHF; cdr3_nt: TGTGCCAGCAGCTTAGGGGGGCGGGGCGATAGCAATCAGCCCCAGCATTTT
j_call: TRBJ2-2; d_call: NA; clone_size: once; v_call: TRBV9; cdr3_aa: CASSVGDGELFF; cdr3_nt: TGTGCCAGCAGCGTAGGGGACGGGGAGCTGTTTTTT
j_call: TRBJ1-2; d_call: NA; clone_size: NA; v_call: TRBV12-3/TRBV12-4; cdr3_aa: CASTTGGAHEEGYTF; cdr3_nt: TGTGCCAGCACCACCGGGGGGGCGCACGAGGAAGGCTACACCTTC
j_call: TRBJ2-3; d_call: NA; clone_size: NA; v_call: TRBV6-5; cdr3_aa: CASSKNRVEAQYF; cdr3_nt: TGTGCCAGTAGCAAAAACAGGGTCGAGGCGCAGTATTTT
j_call: TRBJ1-2; d_call: NA; clone_size: few; v_call: TRBV28; cdr3_aa: CASSSEGDANYGYTF; cdr3_nt: TGTGCCAGCAGTTCCGAAGGGGACGCCAACTATGGCTACACCTTC
j_call: TRBJ2-1; d_call: TRBD2; clone_size: NA; v_call: TRBV12-3/TRBV12-4; cdr3_aa: CASSAGTSGANEQFF; cdr3_nt: TGTGCCAGCAGTGCCGGGACTAGCGGGGCAAATGAGCAGTTCTTC
j_call: TRBJ2-3; d_call: TRBD2; clone_size: few; v_call: TRBV6-6; cdr3_aa: CASSSPGLAGGHPDTQYF; cdr3_nt: TGTGCCAGCAGCTCCCCGGGACTAGCGGGGGGGCATCCAGATACGCAGTATTTT
j_call: TRBJ1-5; d_call: NA; clone_size: NA; v_call: TRBV24-1; cdr3_aa: CATSDKDQPQHF; cdr3_nt: TGTGCCACCAGTGATAAAGATCAGCCCCAGCATTTT
j_call: TRBJ2-5; d_call: TRBD2; clone_size: few; v_call: TRBV6-1; cdr3_aa: CASSDMTSGGAGETQYF; cdr3_nt: TGTGCCAGCAGTGACATGACTAGCGGGGGGGCCGGAGAGACCCAGTACTTC
j_call: TRBJ2-2; d_call: NA; clone_size: NA; v_call: TRBV19; cdr3_aa: CASTYSSPIAGELFF; cdr3_nt: TGTGCCAGTACCTACAGTTCCCCTATCGCCGGGGAGCTGTTTTTT
j_call: TRBJ2-1; d_call: TRBD1; clone_size: few; v_call: TRBV6-1; cdr3_aa: CASSEERTGRYNEQFF; cdr3_nt: TGTGCCAGCAGTGAAGAGAGGACAGGACGATACAATGAGCAGTTCTTC
j_call: TRBJ2-2; d_call: NA; clone_size: few; v_call: TRBV11-2; cdr3_aa: CASSPGQVTNTGELFF; cdr3_nt: TGTGCCAGCAGCCCGGGACAAGTGACGAACACCGGGGAGCTGTTTTTT
j_call: TRBJ2-5; d_call: NA; clone_size: NA; v_call: TRBV6-2/TRBV6-3; cdr3_aa: CASSPRSGIKTQYF; cdr3_nt: TGTGCCAGCAGCCCTAGATCGGGGATAAAGACCCAGTACTTC
j_call: TRBJ1-5; d_call: TRBD1; clone_size: NA; v_call: TRBV6-1; cdr3_aa: CASSERSLGGTENQPQHF; cdr3_nt: TGTGCCAGCAGTGAACGAAGCTTGGGAGGGACAGAAAATCAGCCCCAGCATTTT
j_call: TRBJ1-5; d_call: NA; clone_size: few; v_call: TRBV24-1; cdr3_aa: CATSVGGNQPQHF; cdr3_nt: TGTGCCACCAGTGTAGGGGGGAATCAGCCCCAGCATTTT
j_call: TRBJ1-2; d_call: TRBD1; clone_size: few; v_call: TRBV10-3; cdr3_aa: CAISERGTKNRGLTVYTF; cdr3_nt: TGTGCCATCAGTGAGCGCGGTACAAAAAACAGGGGGCTAACGGTTTACACCTTC
j_call: TRBJ1-1; d_call: TRBD1; clone_size: many; v_call: TRBV7-3; cdr3_aa: CASSSGDRTNVNTEAFF; cdr3_nt: TGTGCCAGCAGCTCAGGGGACAGAACTAATGTGAACACTGAAGCTTTCTTT
j_call: TRBJ2-1; d_call: NA; clone_size: once; v_call: TRBV18; cdr3_aa: CASSPTSPGRYNEQFF; cdr3_nt: TGTGCCAGCTCACCCACTAGCCCCGGGAGATACAATGAGCAGTTCTTC
j_call: TRBJ1-1; d_call: NA; clone_size: NA; v_call: TRBV4-1; cdr3_aa: CASSQVNRANTEAFF; cdr3_nt: TGCGCCAGCAGCCAAGTTAACAGGGCGAACACTGAAGCTTTCTTT
j_call: TRBJ1-1; d_call: NA; clone_size: few; v_call: TRBV6-5; cdr3_aa: CASSPGTNFKWGFF; cdr3_nt: TGTGCCAGCAGCCCAGGGACAAACTTCAAGTGGGGTTTCTTT
j_call: TRBJ2-3; d_call: TRBD2; clone_size: once; v_call: TRBV6-4; cdr3_aa: CASSATLAGESTDTQYF; cdr3_nt: TGTGCCAGCAGTGCCACTCTAGCGGGGGAGTCCACAGATACGCAGTATTTT
j_call: TRBJ2-1; d_call: NA; clone_size: many; v_call: TRBV5-6; cdr3_aa: CASSMLGSGVGDEQFF; cdr3_nt: TGTGCCAGCAGTATGCTCGGGTCAGGGGTAGGAGATGAGCAGTTCTTC
j_call: TRBJ2-1; d_call: TRBD1; clone_size: NA; v_call: TRBV5-1; cdr3_aa: CASSPDRSYNEQFF; cdr3_nt: TGCGCCAGCAGCCCGGACAGGTCGTACAATGAGCAGTTCTTC
j_call: TRBJ1-1; d_call: TRBD1; clone_size: NA; v_call: TRBV12-3/TRBV12-4; cdr3_aa: CASSSWDRGKIEAFF; cdr3_nt: TGTGCCAGCAGTTCATGGGACAGGGGGAAAATTGAAGCTTTCTTT
j_call: TRBJ2-2; d_call: NA; clone_size: NA; v_call: TRBV19; cdr3_aa: CASSNGAGELFF; cdr3_nt: TGTGCCAGTAGTAATGGGGCCGGGGAGCTGTTTTTT
j_call: TRBJ1-1; d_call: NA; clone_size: NA; v_call: TRBV15; cdr3_aa: CATSRAGASGTEAFF; cdr3_nt: TGTGCCACCAGCAGGGCAGGGGCGAGCGGAACTGAAGCTTTCTTT
j_call: TRBJ2-1; d_call: NA; clone_size: NA; v_call: TRBV24-1; cdr3_aa: CATSLAGLDNEQFF; cdr3_nt: TGTGCCACCAGTTTGGCAGGGCTAGACAATGAGCAGTTCTTC
j_call: TRBJ2-4; d_call: NA; clone_size: few; v_call: TRBV7-6; cdr3_aa: CASSPRGGLAKNIQYF; cdr3_nt: TGTGCCAGCAGCCCTAGGGGGGGCCTAGCCAAAAACATTCAGTACTTC
j_call: TRBJ2-3; d_call: NA; clone_size: NA; v_call: TRBV27; cdr3_aa: CASSLSAGPRTDTQYF; cdr3_nt: TGTGCCAGCAGTTTGTCGGCAGGTCCTCGCACAGATACGCAGTATTTT
j_call: TRBJ2-3; d_call: TRBD1; clone_size: few; v_call: TRBV6-6; cdr3_aa: CASAVNRGYTDTQYF; cdr3_nt: TGTGCCAGTGCTGTAAACAGGGGATACACAGATACGCAGTATTTT
j_call: TRBJ2-3; d_call: TRBD1; clone_size: NA; v_call: TRBV28; cdr3_aa: CASRGQAGDTQYF; cdr3_nt: TGTGCCAGCCGAGGACAGGCGGGAGATACGCAGTATTTT
j_call: TRBJ2-3; d_call: TRBD2; clone_size: NA; v_call: TRBV6-2/TRBV6-3; cdr3_aa: CASSSPSAGGPLDTQYF; cdr3_nt: TGTGCCAGCAGTTCACCCTCAGCGGGGGGGCCTCTCGATACGCAGTATTTT
j_call: TRBJ2-7; d_call: TRBD1; clone_size: NA; v_call: TRBV5-1; cdr3_aa: CASSFDRGVIYEQYF; cdr3_nt: TGCGCCAGCAGTTTCGACAGGGGAGTAATATACGAGCAGTACTTC
j_call: TRBJ1-1; d_call: NA; clone_size: few; v_call: TRBV14; cdr3_aa: CASSHWDEGNTEAFF; cdr3_nt: TGTGCCAGCAGCCATTGGGACGAAGGGAACACTGAAGCTTTCTTT
j_call: TRBJ1-1; d_call: NA; clone_size: few; v_call: TRBV15; cdr3_aa: CATSRDRTEAFF; cdr3_nt: TGTGCCACCAGCAGAGATCGTACTGAAGCTTTCTTT
j_call: TRBJ2-5; d_call: NA; clone_size: many; v_call: TRBV7-9; cdr3_aa: CASSSTISVQETQYF; cdr3_nt: TGTGCCAGCAGCTCCACAATCTCGGTCCAAGAGACCCAGTACTTC
j_call: TRBJ2-7; d_call: NA; clone_size: few; v_call: TRBV6-5; cdr3_aa: CASSYGSDSSYEQYF; cdr3_nt: TGTGCCAGCAGTTACGGCTCTGACAGCTCCTACGAGCAGTACTTC
j_call: TRBJ1-1; d_call: NA; clone_size: few; v_call: TRBV27; cdr3_aa: CASSQTTGPEAFF; cdr3_nt: TGTGCCAGCAGTCAGACGACAGGCCCTGAAGCTTTCTTT
j_call: TRBJ2-7; d_call: TRBD1; clone_size: few; v_call: TRBV7-6; cdr3_aa: CASSPTGTGGYEQYF; cdr3_nt: TGTGCCAGCAGCCCAACCGGGACAGGGGGCTACGAGCAGTACTTC